The clone carrying this TCR beta chain occurred a few times. Its antigen is unidentified. This entry is derived from a study of response to subunit inactivated influenza vaccine. This CDR3 has 14 residues. The V gene lost 2 bases and the J gene lost 0 bases, with 7 bases spanning the gap. In germline, CDR1 is MNHEY, CDR2 SVGAGI. TCRdb reprocessed the RT-PCR reads via MiXCR and lists one record per CDR3 protein. The repertoire consists of approximately 170,000 distinct CDR3 sequences, with about 15% occurring once and the leading ten covering about 26%. Study-wide findings and caveats: Researchers suggested that each seasonal influenza vaccination recruits few new T cells.

The input for sequencing was CD8+ T cells sorted from PBMCs, taken 4 to 6 days after vaccination. The TCR was taken from a man over 45 who received an inactivated influenza vaccine. V and J are TRBV6-5 and TRBJ1-1, with D tentatively TRBD1 (5 bases). The CDR3 DNA follows: TGTGCCAGCAGTTACCAGGGATTGAACACTGAAGCTTTCTTT. Amino acids: CASSYQGLNTEAFF.